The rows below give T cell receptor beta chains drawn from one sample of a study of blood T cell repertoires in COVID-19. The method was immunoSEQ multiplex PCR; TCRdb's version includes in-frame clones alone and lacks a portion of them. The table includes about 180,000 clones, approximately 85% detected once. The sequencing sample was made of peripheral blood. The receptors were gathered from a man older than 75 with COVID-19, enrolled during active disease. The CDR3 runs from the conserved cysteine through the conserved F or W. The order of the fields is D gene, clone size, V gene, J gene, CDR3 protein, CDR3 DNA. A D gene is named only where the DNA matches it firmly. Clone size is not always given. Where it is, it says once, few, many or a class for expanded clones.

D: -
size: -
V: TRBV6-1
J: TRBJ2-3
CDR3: CASSEVLFSTDTQYF
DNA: TGTGCCAGCAGTGAAGTCTTGTTTAGCACAGATACGCAGTATTTT

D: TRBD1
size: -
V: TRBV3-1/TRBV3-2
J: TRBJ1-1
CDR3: CASSHSTGEAFF
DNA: TGTGCCAGCAGCCATTCGACAGGGGAAGCTTTCTTT

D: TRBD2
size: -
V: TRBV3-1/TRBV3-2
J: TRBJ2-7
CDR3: CASSQDGGGSSYEQYF
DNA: TGTGCCAGCAGCCAAGATGGGGGGGGGAGCTCCTACGAGCAGTACTTC

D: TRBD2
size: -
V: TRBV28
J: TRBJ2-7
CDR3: CASSPGGGAKEQYF
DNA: TGTGCCAGCAGTCCGGGAGGGGGGGCAAAGGAGCAGTACTTC

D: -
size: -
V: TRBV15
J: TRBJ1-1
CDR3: CATSRDQDKAFF
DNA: TGTGCCACCAGCAGAGATCAGGACAAAGCTTTCTTT

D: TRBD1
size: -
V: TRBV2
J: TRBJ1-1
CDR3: CASTGQGNTEAFF
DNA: TGTGCCAGCACGGGACAGGGGAACACTGAAGCTTTCTTT

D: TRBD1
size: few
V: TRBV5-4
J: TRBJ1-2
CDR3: CASSLWTGKGGYTF
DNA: TGTGCCAGCAGCCTCTGGACAGGGAAGGGTGGCTACACCTTC

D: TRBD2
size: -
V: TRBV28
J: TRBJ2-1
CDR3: CASIGRGVVYNEQFF
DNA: TGTGCCAGCATAGGGCGGGGGGTGGTCTACAATGAGCAGTTCTTC

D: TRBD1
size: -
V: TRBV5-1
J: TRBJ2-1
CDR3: CASSLGQGSLDEQFF
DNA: TGCGCCAGCAGCCTCGGACAGGGGTCCCTGGATGAGCAGTTCTTC

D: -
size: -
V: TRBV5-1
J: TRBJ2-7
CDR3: CASSPSIPTYEQYF
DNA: TGCGCCAGCAGCCCTAGTATTCCCACCTACGAGCAGTACTTC

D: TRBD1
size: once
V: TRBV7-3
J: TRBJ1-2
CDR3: CASSLDDRVGYTF
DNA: TGTGCCAGCAGCTTAGACGACAGGGTTGGCTACACCTTC

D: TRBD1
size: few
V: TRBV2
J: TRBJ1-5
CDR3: CASTRQGASNQPQHF
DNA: TGTGCCAGCACCAGACAGGGGGCTTCGAATCAGCCCCAGCATTTT

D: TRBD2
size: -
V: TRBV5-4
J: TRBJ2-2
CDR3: CASSARTSGLTGELFF
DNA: TGTGCCAGCAGCGCTAGGACTAGCGGACTCACCGGGGAGCTGTTTTTT

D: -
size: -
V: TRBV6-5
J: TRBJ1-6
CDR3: CASSLTVYNSPLHF
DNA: TGTGCCAGCAGTTTGACAGTCTATAATTCACCCCTCCACTTT

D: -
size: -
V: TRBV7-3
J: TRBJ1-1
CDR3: CASSLNGLNTEAFF
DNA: TGTGCCAGCAGCTTAAATGGACTAAACACTGAAGCTTTCTTT

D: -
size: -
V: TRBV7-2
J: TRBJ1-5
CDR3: CASSSQGSQPQHF
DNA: TGTGCCAGCAGCTCCCAGGGGAGCCAGCCCCAGCATTTT

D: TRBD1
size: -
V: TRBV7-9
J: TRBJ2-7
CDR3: CASSFTGTDYEQYF
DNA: TGTGCCAGCAGCTTCACCGGGACAGACTACGAGCAGTACTTC

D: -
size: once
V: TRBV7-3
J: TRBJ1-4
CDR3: CASSSLGLGEKLFF
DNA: TGTGCCAGCAGCTCGCTAGGACTGGGTGAAAAACTGTTTTTT

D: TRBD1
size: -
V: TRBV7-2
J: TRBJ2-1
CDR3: CASSLDRGSKQFF
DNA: TGTGCCAGCAGCTTAGACAGGGGAAGTAAGCAGTTCTTC

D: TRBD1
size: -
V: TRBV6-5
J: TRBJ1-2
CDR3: CASSLGQARGYTF
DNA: TGTGCCAGCAGTTTAGGACAGGCTCGCGGCTACACCTTC

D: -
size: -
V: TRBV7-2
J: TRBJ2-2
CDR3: CASSPEAETGELFF
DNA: TGTGCCAGCAGCCCAGAAGCGGAGACCGGGGAGCTGTTTTTT

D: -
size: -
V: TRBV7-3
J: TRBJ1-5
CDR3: CASSPGVNQPQHF
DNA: TGTGCCAGCAGCCCGGGGGTGAATCAGCCCCAGCATTTT

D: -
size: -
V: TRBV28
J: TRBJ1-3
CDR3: CASSPTDRGNTIYF
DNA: TGTGCCAGCAGTCCCACAGACCGTGGAAACACCATATATTTT

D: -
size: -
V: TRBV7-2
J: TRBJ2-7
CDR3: CASSLGLVYEQYF
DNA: TGTGCCAGCAGCTTAGGGCTAGTTTACGAGCAGTACTTC

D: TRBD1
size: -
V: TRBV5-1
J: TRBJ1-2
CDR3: CASRVSTGGGYTF
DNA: TGCGCCAGCAGGGTATCTACAGGGGGAGGCTACACCTTC

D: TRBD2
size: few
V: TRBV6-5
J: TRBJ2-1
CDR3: CASRGGGIRYNEQFF
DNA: TGTGCCAGCAGGGGCGGGGGTATAAGGTACAATGAGCAGTTCTTC

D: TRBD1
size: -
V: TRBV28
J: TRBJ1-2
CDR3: CASSLRPTFQGDGYTF
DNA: TGTGCCAGCAGTTTGCGCCCTACATTCCAGGGGGATGGCTACACCTTC

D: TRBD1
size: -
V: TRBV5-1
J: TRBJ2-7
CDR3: CASSILRTGLEQYF
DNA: TGCGCCAGCAGCATACTAAGGACAGGGCTCGAGCAGTACTTC

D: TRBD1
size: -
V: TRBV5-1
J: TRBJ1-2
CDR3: CASSSGGQRHYGYTF
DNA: TGCGCCAGCAGCTCTGGGGGACAGAGACACTATGGCTACACCTTC

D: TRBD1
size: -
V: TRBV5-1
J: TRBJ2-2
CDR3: CASRSLTGGEPGELFF
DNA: TGCGCCAGCAGGTCACTAACAGGGGGCGAACCCGGGGAGCTGTTTTTT

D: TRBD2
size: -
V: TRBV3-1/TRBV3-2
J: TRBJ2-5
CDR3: CASSQETFGQRGEQETQYF
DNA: TGTGCCAGCAGCCAAGAGACGTTCGGCCAGCGGGGGGAACAAGAGACCCAGTACTTC

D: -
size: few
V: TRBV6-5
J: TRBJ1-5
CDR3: CASSPRGRNQPQHF
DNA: TGTGCCAGCAGTCCCAGGGGACGCAATCAGCCCCAGCATTTT

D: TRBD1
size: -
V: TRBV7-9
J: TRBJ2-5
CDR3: CASSSGQGQETQYF
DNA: TGTGCCAGCAGCTCTGGACAGGGGCAAGAGACCCAGTACTTC

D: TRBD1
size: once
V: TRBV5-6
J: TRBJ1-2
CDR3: CASSLSGGLSYGYTF
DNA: TGTGCCAGCAGCTTATCAGGGGGACTCTCCTATGGCTACACCTTC

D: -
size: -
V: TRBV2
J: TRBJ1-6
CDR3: CASGMSSYNSPLHF
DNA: TGTGCCAGCGGTATGAGCTCCTATAATTCACCCCTCCACTTT

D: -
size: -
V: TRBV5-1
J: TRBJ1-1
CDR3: CASSLEGSGRVGGIF
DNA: TGCGCCAGCAGCTTGGAGGGGTCGGGACGGGTAGGAGGGATCTTT

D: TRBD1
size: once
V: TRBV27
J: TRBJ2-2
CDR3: CASSPLGDSFMAGELFF
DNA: TGTGCCAGCAGTCCCCTCGGGGACAGTTTCATGGCCGGGGAGCTGTTTTTT

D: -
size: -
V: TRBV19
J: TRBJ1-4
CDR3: CASSSGRNEKLFF
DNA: TGTGCCAGTAGCTCCGGGAGGAATGAAAAACTGTTTTTT

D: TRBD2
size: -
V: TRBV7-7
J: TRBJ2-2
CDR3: CASRLAANTGELFF
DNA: TGTGCCAGCAGACTAGCGGCGAACACCGGGGAGCTGTTTTTT

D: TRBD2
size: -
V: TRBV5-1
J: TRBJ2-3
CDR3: CASSLGGGGVTDTQYF
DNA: TGCGCCAGCAGCTTGGGAGGCGGGGGGGTGACAGATACGCAGTATTTT

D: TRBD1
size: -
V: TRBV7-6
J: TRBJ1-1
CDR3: CASSSGTGLGDTEAFF
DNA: TGTGCCAGCAGCTCCGGGACAGGGTTAGGGGACACTGAAGCTTTCTTT

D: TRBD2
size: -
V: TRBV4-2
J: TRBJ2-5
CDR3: CATRSSGQETQYF
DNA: TGTGCCACCCGGTCTAGCGGCCAAGAGACCCAGTACTTC

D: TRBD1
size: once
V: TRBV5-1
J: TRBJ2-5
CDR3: CASSPGTGVDLQETQYF
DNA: TGCGCCAGCAGCCCAGGGACAGGGGTCGATCTCCAAGAGACCCAGTACTTC

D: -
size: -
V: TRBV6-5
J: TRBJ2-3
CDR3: CASKAGQGTDTQYF
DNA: TGTGCCAGTAAAGCGGGACAGGGCACAGATACGCAGTATTTT

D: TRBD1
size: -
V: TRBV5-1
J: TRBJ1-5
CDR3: CASSPGTGGFQPQHF
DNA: TGCGCCAGCAGCCCTGGGACAGGGGGATTCCAGCCCCAGCATTTT

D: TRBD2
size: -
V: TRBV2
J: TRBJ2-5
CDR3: CASSEGSGGTGETQYF
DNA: TGTGCCAGCAGTGAGGGTAGCGGGGGAACTGGAGAGACCCAGTACTTC

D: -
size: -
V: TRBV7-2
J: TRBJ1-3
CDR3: CASSLTGISGNTIYF
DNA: TGTGCCAGCAGCTTAACGGGGATCTCTGGAAACACCATATATTTT

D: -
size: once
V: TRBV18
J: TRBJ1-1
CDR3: CASSPGLNTETFF
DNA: TGTGCCAGCTCCCCGGGACTGAACACTGAAACTTTCTTT

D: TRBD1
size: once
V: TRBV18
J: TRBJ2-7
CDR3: CASSQQGRGYEQYF
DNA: TGTGCCAGCTCACAACAGGGGAGAGGCTACGAGCAGTACTTC

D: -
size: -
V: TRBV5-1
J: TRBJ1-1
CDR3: CASSTLGTNTEAFF
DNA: TGCGCCAGCAGTACCCTGGGCACGAACACTGAAGCTTTCTTT